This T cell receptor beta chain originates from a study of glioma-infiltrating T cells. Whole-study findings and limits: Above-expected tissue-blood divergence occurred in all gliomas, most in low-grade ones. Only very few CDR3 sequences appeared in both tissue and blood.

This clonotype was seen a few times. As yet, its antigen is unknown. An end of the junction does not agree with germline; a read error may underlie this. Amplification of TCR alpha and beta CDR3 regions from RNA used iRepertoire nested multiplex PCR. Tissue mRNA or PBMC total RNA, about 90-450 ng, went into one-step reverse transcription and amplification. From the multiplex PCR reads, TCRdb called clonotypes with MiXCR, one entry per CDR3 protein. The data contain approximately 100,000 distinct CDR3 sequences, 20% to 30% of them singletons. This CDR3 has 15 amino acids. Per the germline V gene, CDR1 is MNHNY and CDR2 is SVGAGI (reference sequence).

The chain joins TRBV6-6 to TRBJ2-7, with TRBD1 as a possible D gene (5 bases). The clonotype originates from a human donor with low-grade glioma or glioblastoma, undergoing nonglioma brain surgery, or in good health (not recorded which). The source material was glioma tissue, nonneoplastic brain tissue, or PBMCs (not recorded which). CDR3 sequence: CASSYSIDRTYEHYF. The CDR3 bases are TGTGCCAGCAGTTACTCTATTGACAGAACCTACGAGCATTACTTC.